This TCR beta chain was sequenced during a study of technical replicates of blood from four donors. Here immunoSEQ multiplex PCR was the method, and the copy in TCRdb shows in-frame clones only, minus some. The sample consists of over 85,000 clones, just under 95% of them appearing once. This sequence originates from a human donor in good health. Sequencing was carried out using T cells isolated from PBMCs.

The chain's CDR3 is CASSLVLAGYEQFF. CDR3 in DNA: TGTGCCAGCAGCTTAGTACTAGCGGGTTATGAGCAGTTCTTC. V gene TRBV7-2 combines with J gene TRBJ2-1; 9 positions match TRBD2. Losses at the gene ends were 1 base for V and 8 bases for J; bases not matched to a gene: 3. The germline V gene encodes CDR1 SGHTA and CDR2 FQGNSA. This CDR3 has 14 residues.